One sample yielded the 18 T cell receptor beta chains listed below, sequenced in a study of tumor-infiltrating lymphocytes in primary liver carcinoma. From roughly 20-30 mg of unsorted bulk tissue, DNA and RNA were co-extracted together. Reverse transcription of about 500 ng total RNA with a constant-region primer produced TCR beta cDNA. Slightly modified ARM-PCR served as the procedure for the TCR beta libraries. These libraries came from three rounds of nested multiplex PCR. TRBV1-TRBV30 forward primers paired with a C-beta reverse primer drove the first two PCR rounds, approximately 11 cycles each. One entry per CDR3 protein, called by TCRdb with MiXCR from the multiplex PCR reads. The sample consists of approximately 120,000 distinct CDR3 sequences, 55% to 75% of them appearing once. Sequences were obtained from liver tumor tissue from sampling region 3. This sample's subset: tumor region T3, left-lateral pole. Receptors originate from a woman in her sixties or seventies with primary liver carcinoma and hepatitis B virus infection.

CDR3 loop: CASSPSCGRWYEQYF. The CDR3 coding sequence is TGTGCCAGCAGCCCCTCTTGTGGGAGGTGGTACGAGCAGTACTTC. V gene TRBV12-3 or TRBV12-4 combines with J gene TRBJ2-7; a weak D match, TRBD2 (6 bases). This CDR3 region has 15 residues. Deletions cut 6 bases from V and 4 bases from J, with 19 bases between.

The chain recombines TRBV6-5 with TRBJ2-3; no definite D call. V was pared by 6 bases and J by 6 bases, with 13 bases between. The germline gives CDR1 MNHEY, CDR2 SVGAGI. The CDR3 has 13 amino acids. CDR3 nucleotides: TGTGCCAGCAGAGGCGCGGAGCTTGATACGCAGTATTTT. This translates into CASRGAELDTQYF.

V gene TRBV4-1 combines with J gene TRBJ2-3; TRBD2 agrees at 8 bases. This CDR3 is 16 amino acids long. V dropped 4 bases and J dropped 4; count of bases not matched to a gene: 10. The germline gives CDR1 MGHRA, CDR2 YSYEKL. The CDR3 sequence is CASSLGTSGYADTQYF. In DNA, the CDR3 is TGCGCCAGCAGCCTTGGGACTAGTGGATACGCAGATACGCAGTATTTT.

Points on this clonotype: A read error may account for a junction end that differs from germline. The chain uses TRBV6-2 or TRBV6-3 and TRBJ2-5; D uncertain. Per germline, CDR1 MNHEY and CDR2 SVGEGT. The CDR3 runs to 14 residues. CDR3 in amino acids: CASSYAIPRETQYF. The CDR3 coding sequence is TGTGCAAGCAGTTACGCCATCCCCCGAGAGACCCAGTACTTC.

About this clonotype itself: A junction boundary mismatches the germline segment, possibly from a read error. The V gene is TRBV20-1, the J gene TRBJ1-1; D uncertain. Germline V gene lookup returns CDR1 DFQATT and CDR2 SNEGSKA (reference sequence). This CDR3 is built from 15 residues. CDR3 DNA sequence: TGCAGTGGTAGAGATCCAGTCCAGACGAACACTGAAGCTTTCTTT. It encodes CSGRDPVQTNTEAFF.

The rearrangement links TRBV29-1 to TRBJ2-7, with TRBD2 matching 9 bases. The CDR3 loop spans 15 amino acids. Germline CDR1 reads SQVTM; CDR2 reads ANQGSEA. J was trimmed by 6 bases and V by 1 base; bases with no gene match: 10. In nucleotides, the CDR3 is TGCAGCGTTGAAGCGGCTAGCGGGGCCGGGACCGAGCAGTACTTC. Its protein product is CSVEAASGAGTEQYF.

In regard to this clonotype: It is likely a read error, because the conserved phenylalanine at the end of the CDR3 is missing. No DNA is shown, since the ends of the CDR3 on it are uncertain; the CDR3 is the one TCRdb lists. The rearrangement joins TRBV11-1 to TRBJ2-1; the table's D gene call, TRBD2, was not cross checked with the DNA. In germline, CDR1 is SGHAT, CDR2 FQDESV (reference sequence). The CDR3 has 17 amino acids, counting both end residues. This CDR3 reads CASSSDVLAGVNNEQIV.

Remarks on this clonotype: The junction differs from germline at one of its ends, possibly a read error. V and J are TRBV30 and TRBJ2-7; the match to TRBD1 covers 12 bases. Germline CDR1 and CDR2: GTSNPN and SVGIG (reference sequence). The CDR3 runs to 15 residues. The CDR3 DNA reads TGTGCCTTGACCCTCCGGGACAGGGGGCTTTACGAGCATTACTTC. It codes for CALTLRDRGLYEHYF.

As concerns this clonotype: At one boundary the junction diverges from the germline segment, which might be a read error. CDR3 sequence (DNA): TGCGCCATCAGCTTGGGGACGTCGACAGATACACAGTATTTT. This sequence encodes CAISLGTSTDTQYF. The V gene is TRBV5-1, the J gene TRBJ2-3; D may be TRBD1 or TRBD2 (5 bases each). This CDR3 region has 14 residues. CDR1 and CDR2 (germline): SGHRS, YFSETQ. The whole variable domain, filled in from reference TRBV5-1 and TRBJ2-3, reads KAGVTQTPRYLIKTRGQQVTLSCSPISGHRSVSWYQQTPGQGLQFLFEYFSETQRNKGNFPGRFSGRQFSNSRSEMNVSTLELGDSALYLCAISLGTSTDTQYFGPGTRLTVL.

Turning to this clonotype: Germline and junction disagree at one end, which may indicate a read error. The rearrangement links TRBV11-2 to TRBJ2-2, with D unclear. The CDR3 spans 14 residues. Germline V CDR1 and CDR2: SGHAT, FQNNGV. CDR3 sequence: CASNLAGSTGELFF. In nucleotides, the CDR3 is TGTGCCAGCAACTTAGCAGGTAGCACCGGGGAGCTGTTTTTT.

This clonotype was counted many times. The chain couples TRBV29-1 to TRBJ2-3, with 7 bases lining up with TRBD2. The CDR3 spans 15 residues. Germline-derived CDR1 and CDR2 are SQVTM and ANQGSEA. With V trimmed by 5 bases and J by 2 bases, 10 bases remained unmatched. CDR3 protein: CSVKGLAAYTDTQYF. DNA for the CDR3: TGCAGCGTTAAGGGGCTAGCGGCCTACACAGATACGCAGTATTTT.

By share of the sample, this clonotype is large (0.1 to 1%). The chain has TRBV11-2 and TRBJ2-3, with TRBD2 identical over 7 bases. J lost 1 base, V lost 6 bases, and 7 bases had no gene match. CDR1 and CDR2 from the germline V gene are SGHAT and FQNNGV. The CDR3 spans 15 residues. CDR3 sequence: CASRLEAGGTDTQYF. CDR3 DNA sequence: TGTGCCAGCAGACTAGAGGCGGGAGGCACAGATACGCAGTATTTT.

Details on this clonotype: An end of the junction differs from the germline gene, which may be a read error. CDR3 sequence: CAGSPDPRYREQLF. The CDR3 DNA reads TGTGCCGGCAGTCCGGACCCGAGGTATAGGGAGCAGCTCTTC. The V and J genes are TRBV11-2 and TRBJ2-1, with D tentatively TRBD2 (5 bases). This CDR3 is 14 amino acids long. From germline, CDR1 is SGHAT and CDR2 FQNNGV.

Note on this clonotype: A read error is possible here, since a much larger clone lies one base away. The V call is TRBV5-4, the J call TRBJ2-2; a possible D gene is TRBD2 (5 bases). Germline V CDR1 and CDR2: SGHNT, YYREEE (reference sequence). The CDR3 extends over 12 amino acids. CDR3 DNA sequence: TGTGCCAGCAGCCGGCCCACCGGGGAGCCGTTTTTT. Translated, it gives CASSRPTGEPFF.

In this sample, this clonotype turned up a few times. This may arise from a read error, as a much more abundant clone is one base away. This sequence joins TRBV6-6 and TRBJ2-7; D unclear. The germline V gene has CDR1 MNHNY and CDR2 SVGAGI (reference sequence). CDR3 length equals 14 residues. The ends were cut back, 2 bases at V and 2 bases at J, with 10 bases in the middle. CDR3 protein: CASSYQGSTYEQYF. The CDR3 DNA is TGTGCCAGCAGTTACCAAGGTTCTACCTACGAGCAGTACTTC.

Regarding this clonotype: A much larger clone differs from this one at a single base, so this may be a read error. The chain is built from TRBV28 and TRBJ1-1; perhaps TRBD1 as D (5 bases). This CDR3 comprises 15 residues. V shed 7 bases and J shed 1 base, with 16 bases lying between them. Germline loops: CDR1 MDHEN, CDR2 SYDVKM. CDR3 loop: CASTLTGRKNTEAFF. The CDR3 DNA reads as TGTGCCAGCACCCTCACGGGACGCAAGAACACTGAAGCTTTCTTT.

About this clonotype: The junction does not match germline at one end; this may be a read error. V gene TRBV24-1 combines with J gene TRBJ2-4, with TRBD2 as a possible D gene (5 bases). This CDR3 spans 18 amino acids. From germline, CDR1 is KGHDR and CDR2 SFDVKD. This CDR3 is CATSWRSAIVLAKNIQYF. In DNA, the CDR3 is TGTGCCACCAGTTGGCGTAGCGCGATTGTTTTGGCCAAAAACATTCAATACTTC.

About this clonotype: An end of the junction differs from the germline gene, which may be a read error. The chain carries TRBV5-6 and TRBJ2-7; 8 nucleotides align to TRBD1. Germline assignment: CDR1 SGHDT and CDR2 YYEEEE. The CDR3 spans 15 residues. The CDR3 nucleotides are TGTGCCAGCAGTTTGGTGGACAGGGATAGTTACGAGCAGTACTTC. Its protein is CASSLVDRDSYEQYF.